A single sample gave rise to the 20 T cell receptor beta chains below, sequenced in a study of post-analysis software for immune sequencing data. Study-wide points: Controls showed lower frequencies than patients for 4 or 5 TRBV segments, and TRBV5-6, TRBV5-1 and TRBV20-1 were among these.

TCR beta cDNA libraries included unique molecular identifiers. One entry per CDR3 protein, called by TCRdb with MiXCR from the PCR reads. The sample yields hundreds of thousands of distinct CDR3 sequences, 39% seen once. Their recognized antigens are unknown. The sequenced sample was blood. The receptors here all came from a girl aged 2-10 years with multiple sclerosis.

The chain is built from TRBV7-2 and TRBJ2-7, with D possibly matching TRBD1 (5 bases). Trimming left V 5 bases short and J 2 bases short, with 16 bases between. CDR3 length equals 15 residues. From germline, CDR1 is SGHTA and CDR2 FQGNSA. CDR3 sequence: CASSVGHLGPYEQYF. The CDR3 region has the DNA TGTGCCAGCAGCGTAGGACACCTTGGGCCCTACGAGCAGTACTTC.

This clonotype showed up just a few times. The chain joins TRBV28 to TRBJ2-1; D might be TRBD1 (5 bases). The CDR3 runs to 18 residues. Deletions cut 4 bases from V and 2 bases from J, with 21 bases between. Germline V lookup: CDR1 MDHEN, CDR2 SYDVKM. The CDR3 DNA reads TGTGCCAGCAGTTATAGGGGAAGTCGGCATCCCCCCTACAATGAGCAGTTCTTC. Protein sequence: CASSYRGSRHPPYNEQFF.

This chain joins TRBV19 and TRBJ2-7, with 7 bases identical to TRBD1. V lost 3 bases, J lost 2 bases, and 7 bases stayed unmatched. The germline CDR1 and CDR2 sequences are LNHDA and SQIVND (reference sequence). CDR3 length equals 15 residues. In DNA form, the CDR3 reads TGTGCCAGTAGTATCGGGACAGCGAATCCCTACGAGCAGTACTTC. Translated: CASSIGTANPYEQYF.

In its sample, this clonotype was seen a few times. V and J are TRBV5-1 and TRBJ2-7; 8 bases align to TRBD2. With 4 bases clipped from V and 5 bases from J, the junction kept 8 bases outside the gene matches. From germline, CDR1 is SGHRS and CDR2 YFSETQ. The CDR3 length is 14 residues. CDR3 DNA: TGCGCCAGCAGCCGTCGGGGGGGAGTGCACGAGCAGTACTTC. This codes for CASSRRGGVHEQYF.

This clonotype was detected only a few times. The chain has TRBV12-3 or TRBV12-4 and TRBJ2-3, with TRBD2 as a possible D gene (5 bases). The CDR3 is made up of 14 amino acids. The V and J ends lost 3 bases and 2 bases respectively, with 9 bases between them. CDR3 in DNA: TGTGCCAGCAGTTTTGGAGGCCTCACAGATACGCAGTATTTT. It yields the protein CASSFGGLTDTQYF.

This clonotype was seen at least ten times. The V and J genes are TRBV5-1 and TRBJ2-3; TRBD2 aligns across 9 bases. V was pared by 0 bases and J by 4 bases, with 6 bases of the junction left unmatched. The CDR3 is made up of 16 amino acids. CDR1 is SGHRS and CDR2 is YFSETQ in the germline V gene. The CDR3 DNA reads TGCGCCAGCAGCTTGGCGCGGGGGGGCCAATCAGATACGCAGTATTTT. It codes for CASSLARGGQSDTQYF.

The chain carries TRBV7-2 and TRBJ1-2; D not certain. V dropped 1 base and J dropped 8 bases, with 11 bases sitting between them. CDR3 length equals 13 residues. CDR1 and CDR2 (germline): SGHTA, FQGNSA. CDR3 DNA: TGTGCCAGCAGCTTAGTCGAGCCGGCAGGCTACACCTTC. Translation: CASSLVEPAGYTF.

The chain has TRBV6-5 and TRBJ2-1; 12 positions agree with TRBD1. The J call may be faulty, since TRBJ2-7 better matches the DNA end. Germline CDR1 and CDR2: MNHEY and SVGAGI. The CDR3 is made up of 14 amino acids. CDR3 in amino acids: CACSTGTGGREQYF. In nucleotides, the CDR3 is TGTGCCTGCTCAACCGGGACAGGGGGCCGCGAGCAGTACTTC.

V and J are TRBV4-2 and TRBJ2-4; 7 bases match TRBD2. Trimming took 1 base from V and 8 from J; bases not matched to a gene: 8. The CDR3 is 15 amino acids. CDR1 is LGHNA, CDR2 YNFKEQ, per germline. The CDR3 DNA sequence: TGTGCCAGCAGCCAAGGGGAGGGGAGGATACACATTCAGTACTTC. Its protein is CASSQGEGRIHIQYF.

This clonotype was detected only a few times. V gene TRBV4-2 combines with J gene TRBJ1-4, with a weak D call TRBD1 (5 bases). CDR3 length: 17 residues. Germline CDR1 LGHNA, CDR2 YNFKEQ. V was pared by 0 bases and J by 5 bases, with 16 bases between. The CDR3 bases are TGTGCCAGCAGCCAAGATTTAGTCGCAGGGAGGAATGAAAAACTGTTTTTT. Protein product: CASSQDLVAGRNEKLFF.

The chain employs TRBV7-2 and TRBJ1-5; maybe TRBD1 (6 bases). CDR3 length: 15 amino acids. Germline CDR1 reads SGHTA; CDR2 reads FQGNSA. V shed 2 bases and J shed 5 bases, with 13 bases lying between them. CDR3 nucleotides: TGTGCCAGCAGCTTATCGGGGGGCATCCATCAGCCCCAGCATTTT. Translation gives CASSLSGGIHQPQHF.

The chain has TRBV5-1 and TRBJ2-4; 9 nucleotides align to TRBD1. V trimming: 1 base; J trimming: 3 bases; junction bases outside the gene matches: 11. CDR3 length: 18 residues. Looked up from germline, CDR1 is SGHRS and CDR2 is YFSETQ. CDR3 protein: CASSLLGQGGFGKNIQYF. The CDR3 bases are TGCGCCAGCAGCTTGTTGGGACAGGGAGGCTTTGGCAAAAACATTCAGTACTTC.

This clonotype has ten or more counts. The chain has TRBV7-7 and TRBJ2-1; 11 nucleotides align to TRBD2. The CDR3 consists of 18 residues. V was pared by 2 bases and J by 4 bases, with 10 bases of the junction left unmatched. Germline loops: CDR1 SSHAT, CDR2 FNYEAQ (reference sequence). CDR3 DNA: TGTGCCAGCAGCTTAACTCCTAGCGGGGGGCACCGGTACAATGAGCAGTTCTTC. This codes for CASSLTPSGGHRYNEQFF.

J is TRBJ1-5 and V is TRBV4-3; no firm D call. V lost 0 bases, J lost 4 bases, and 19 bases lay in between. Looked up from germline, CDR1 is LGHNA and CDR2 is YSLEER. CDR3 length: 18 residues. The CDR3 bases are TGCGCCAGCAGCCAAGATTTTGACTATGGAGGGATTAATCAGCCCCAGCATTTT. This translates into CASSQDFDYGGINQPQHF.

This clonotype has just a few counts. One end of the junction varies from germline; a read error may be responsible. CDR3 nucleotides: TGTGCCAGCAGCTTAGGACACAGTAACTATAGCTACACCTTC. Amino acids: CASSLGHSNYSYTF. The chain carries TRBV7-8 and TRBJ1-2; D gene unclear. Germline V gene lookup returns CDR1 SGHVS and CDR2 FQNEAQ. This CDR3 contains 14 residues.

Notes on this clonotype: A much larger clone differs from this one at a single base, so this may be a read error. The CDR3 loop reads CASSEASGVSCEQYF. DNA for the CDR3: TGTGCCAGCAGCGAAGCTAGCGGGGTTTCCTGCGAGCAGTACTTC. This chain connects TRBV7-2 to TRBJ2-7, with 9 bases fitting TRBD2. CDR1 and CDR2 (germline): SGHTA, FQGNSA. The CDR3 has 15 amino acids.

The genes are TRBV7-2 and TRBJ2-7, with a tentative D call TRBD2 (7 bases). Trimming stripped 0 bases from V and 3 bases from J, with 12 bases between. Germline V gene sequence: CDR1 SGHTA, CDR2 FQGNSA. CDR3 length: 15 residues. This CDR3 reads CASSLAGGQNYEQYF. The CDR3 DNA is TGTGCCAGCAGCTTAGCGGGGGGGCAGAACTACGAGCAGTACTTC.

With respect to this clonotype: An end of the junction does not agree with germline; a read error may underlie this. The rearrangement joins TRBV5-1 to TRBJ2-5; tentatively, D is TRBD2 (5 bases). In germline, CDR1 is SGHRS, CDR2 YFSETQ. The CDR3 totals 14 residues. The CDR3 nucleotides are TGCGCCAGCAGCTTGGGCTCCCAAAGGGAGACCCCGTACTTC. This codes for CASSLGSQRETPYF.

The chain employs TRBV4-3 and TRBJ2-1; 10 bases fit TRBD1. This CDR3 contains 14 residues. Germline CDR1 reads LGHNA; CDR2 reads YSLEER. Trimming at V came to 4 bases and at J to 7 bases, leaving 4 bases not matched to a gene. CDR3 protein: CASSRDRGRNEQFF. The CDR3 nucleotides read TGCGCCAGCAGCCGGGACAGGGGAAGAAATGAGCAGTTCTTC.

This clonotype showed up just a few times. J is TRBJ2-1 and V is TRBV6-1; TRBD1 matches at 9 bases. J gave up 4 bases and V 5 bases, and 9 bases lay outside the gene matches. The length of the CDR3 is 16 residues. CDR1 is MNHNS and CDR2 is SASEGT in the germline V gene. In DNA, the CDR3 is TGTGCCAGCAGTAAGGAAAGGACAGGGGTGTACAATGAGCAGTTCTTC. Translating it yields CASSKERTGVYNEQFF.